The clone carrying this T cell receptor (beta chain) was seen only a few times. The sample originates from a study of patients and donors after allogeneic stem cell transplantation. The CDR3 runs to 13 residues. The V segment lost 10 bases and the J segment 4 bases; nucleotides outside the gene matches: 9. The germline V gene encodes CDR1 MNHNS and CDR2 SASEGT. TCRdb reprocessed the RT-PCR reads via MiXCR and lists one record per CDR3 protein. The repertoire consists of hundreds of thousands of distinct CDR3 sequences, with more than 15% occurring once and the leading ten covering around 7.9%. Sequenced: blood, either unsorted or a sorted T cell fraction (not recorded which). The V gene is TRBV6-1, the J gene TRBJ1-2; 7 nucleotides match TRBD1. The origin of this receptor is a human donor who was either an allogeneic HSCT recipient or a stem cell or donor lymphocyte infusion donor (not recorded which). It is not recorded whose cells these are; they may come from a transplant donor. DNA for the CDR3: TGTGCCACCATCACACAGGGGACCTATGGCTACACCTTC. It specifies CATITQGTYGYTF.